This T cell receptor (beta chain) was captured in a study of CD8 T cells in Susac syndrome. An amount of RNA that ranged from roughly 0.45 to 1 ug was reverse transcribed with random hexamers. TCRdb re-called the immunoSEQ multiplex PCR reads with MiXCR, one entry per CDR3 protein. The repertoire consists of roughly 100,000 distinct CDR3 sequences, with approximately 94% occurring once and the leading ten covering over 0.4%. CDR1 SNHLY and CDR2 FYNNEI come from the germline V gene. V lost 10 bases and J lost 2, with 12 bases in between. The CDR3 is 13 amino acids. The sequencing sample was made of CD8+ T cells from PBMCs. This clonotype originated in a human donor with Susac syndrome. The rearrangement links TRBV2 to TRBJ2-1; D might be TRBD2 (6 bases). As DNA, the CDR3 is TGTGCCACCACGGGACTCCCCTACAATGAGCAGTTCTTC. This translates into CATTGLPYNEQFF.